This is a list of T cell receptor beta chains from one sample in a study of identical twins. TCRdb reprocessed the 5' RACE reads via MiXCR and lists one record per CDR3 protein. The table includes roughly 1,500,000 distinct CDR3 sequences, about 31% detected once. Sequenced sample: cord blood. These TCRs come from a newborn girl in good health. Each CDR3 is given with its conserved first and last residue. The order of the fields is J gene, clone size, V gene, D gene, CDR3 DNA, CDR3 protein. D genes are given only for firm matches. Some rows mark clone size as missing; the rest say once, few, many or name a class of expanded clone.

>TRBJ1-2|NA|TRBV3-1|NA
TGTGCCAGCAGCCAAGATGTAACAGCGACCTATTTGGGCTACACCTTC
CASSQDVTATYLGYTF
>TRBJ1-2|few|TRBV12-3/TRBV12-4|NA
TGTGCCAGCAGTTTAACCCCGGATTACTATGGCTACACCTTC
CASSLTPDYYGYTF
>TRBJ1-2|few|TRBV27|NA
TGTGCCAGCAGTTTTCAGGTCCTTAACTATGGCTACACCTTC
CASSFQVLNYGYTF
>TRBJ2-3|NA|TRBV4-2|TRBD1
TGTGCCAGCAGCCAACAGGGGGCAGGAGATACGCAGTATTTT
CASSQQGAGDTQYF
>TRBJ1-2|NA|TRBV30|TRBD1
TGTGCCTTGGACCACAGGGGCTATGGCTACACCTTC
CALDHRGYGYTF
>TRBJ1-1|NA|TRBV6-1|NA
TGTGCCAGCAGTCCAACAGGAACACTAATTTTGAACACTGAAGCTTTCTTT
CASSPTGTLILNTEAFF
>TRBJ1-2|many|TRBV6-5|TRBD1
TGTGCCAGCAGACAACAGGGGATCTATGGCTACACCTTC
CASRQQGIYGYTF
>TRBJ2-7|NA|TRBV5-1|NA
TGCGCCAGCAGTCCGACCGGGACATCAGAACCGGCCTACGAGCAGTACTTC
CASSPTGTSEPAYEQYF
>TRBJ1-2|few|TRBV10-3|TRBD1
TGTGCCATCAGTTCTCCGGGACAGGGGAACTATGGCTACACCTTC
CAISSPGQGNYGYTF
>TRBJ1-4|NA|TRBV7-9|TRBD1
TGTGCCAGCAGCCCCCGGGACAGGGAGGATGAAAAACTGTTTTTT
CASSPRDREDEKLFF
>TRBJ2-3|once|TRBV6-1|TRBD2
TGTGCCAGCAGAATCGGGACTAGCGGGAGGGCCGCAGATACGCAGTATTTT
CASRIGTSGRAADTQYF
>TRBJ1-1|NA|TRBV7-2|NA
TGTGCCAGCAGCTTAAGCGGGGGGGTGAGCACTGAAGCTTTCTTT
CASSLSGGVSTEAFF
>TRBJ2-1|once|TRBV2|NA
TGTGCCAGCAGGGTAGGAAAAGACGGGGGGCCTTACAATGAGCAGTTCTTC
CASRVGKDGGPYNEQFF
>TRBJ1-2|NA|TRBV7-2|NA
TGTGCCAGCAGCTTGGACACGGAGGGTGGCTACACCTTC
CASSLDTEGGYTF
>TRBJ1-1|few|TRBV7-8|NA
TGTGCCAGCAGCCTTGGGAATGCCGGGGCTAACACTGAAGCTTTCTTT
CASSLGNAGANTEAFF
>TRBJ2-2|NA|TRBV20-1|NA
TGCAGTGCGAGACAGGAGACCGGGGAGCTGTTTTTT
CSARQETGELFF
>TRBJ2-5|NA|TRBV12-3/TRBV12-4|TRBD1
TGTGCCAGCAGAAGAGGGGGCACTGGGACCCAGTACTTC
CASRRGGTGTQYF
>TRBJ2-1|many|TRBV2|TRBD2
TGTGCCAGCAGTTTATACAGCACCCTAGCGGGGGGGCTTGATGAGCAGTTCTTC
CASSLYSTLAGGLDEQFF
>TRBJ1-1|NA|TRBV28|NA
TGTGCCAGCAGTCGCGGCCGACGGGAAGCTTTCTTT
CASSRGRREAFF
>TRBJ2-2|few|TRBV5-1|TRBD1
TGCGCCAGCAGCTTGGAGACAGGGTACGGGGAGCTGTTTTTT
CASSLETGYGELFF
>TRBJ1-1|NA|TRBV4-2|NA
TGTGCCAGCAGCCAGCCCCGGAGGGTGAACACTGAAGCTTTCTTT
CASSQPRRVNTEAFF
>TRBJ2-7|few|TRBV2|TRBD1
TGTGCCAGCAGCAAATACGGACAGGGACAATACGAGCAGTACTTC
CASSKYGQGQYEQYF
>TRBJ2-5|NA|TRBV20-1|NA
TGCAGTGCTTCTACCGGGACTGGCAGAGAGCAGTACTTC
CSASTGTGREQYF
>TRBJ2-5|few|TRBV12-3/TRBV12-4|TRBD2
TGTGCCAGCAGTCCCATGACTAGCGGCAATGAGCAGTACTTC
CASSPMTSGNEQYF
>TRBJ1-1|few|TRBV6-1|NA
TGTGCCAGCATTCGACAGGATGAAGCTTTCTTT
CASIRQDEAFF
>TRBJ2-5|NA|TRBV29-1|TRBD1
TGCAGCGTTGGAGGGGGCCCTATCAATGAGCAGTACTTC
CSVGGGPINEQYF
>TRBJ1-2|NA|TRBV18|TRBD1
TGTGCCAGCTCACCAAAAAACAGGGGTGGCTACACCTTC
CASSPKNRGGYTF
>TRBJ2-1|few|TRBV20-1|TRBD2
TGCAGTGCTCCCCCAGCGGGGGGGCCCTACAATGAGCAGTTCTTC
CSAPPAGGPYNEQFF
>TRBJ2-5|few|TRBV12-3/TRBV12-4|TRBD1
TGTGCCAGCCAAGGACAGGGCCCGGAGACCCAGTACTTC
CASQGQGPETQYF
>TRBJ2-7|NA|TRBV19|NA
TGTGCCAGTAGTCCGACTTTCAACAATGAGCAGTACTTC
CASSPTFNNEQYF
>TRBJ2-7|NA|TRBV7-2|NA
TGTGCCAGCAGCCCAGGGGCGTCCGCCTCCTACGAGCAGTACTTC
CASSPGASASYEQYF
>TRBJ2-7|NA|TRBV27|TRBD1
TGTGCCTGCAGCGTCATGGGACAGGTCACCTACGAGCAGTACTTC
CACSVMGQVTYEQYF
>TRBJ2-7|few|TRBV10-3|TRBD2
TGTGCCATCAGTGAAGCGGGGGCCTCCTACGAGCAGTACTTC
CAISEAGASYEQYF
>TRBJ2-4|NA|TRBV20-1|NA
TGCAGTGCTAGAGTGCGACTAGGGGGCTTAGGATCCAAAAACATTCAGTACTTC
CSARVRLGGLGSKNIQYF
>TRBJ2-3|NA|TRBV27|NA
TGTGCCAGCAGTTTATTTGAGCGCCCGAGCACAGATACGCAGTATTTT
CASSLFERPSTDTQYF
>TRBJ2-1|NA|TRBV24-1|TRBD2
TGTGCCACCAGTTCTAGCGGGGGGCCCTCCTACAATGAGCAGTTCTTC
CATSSSGGPSYNEQFF
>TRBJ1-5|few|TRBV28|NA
TGTGCCAGCACGACGGAGGCAGGGGAGGCTCAGCCCCAGCATTTT
CASTTEAGEAQPQHF
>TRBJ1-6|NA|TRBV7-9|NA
TGTGCCAGCAGACTGGGAGAACGGGATTCACCCCTCCACTTT
CASRLGERDSPLHF
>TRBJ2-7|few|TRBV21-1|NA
TGTGCCAGCAGCAAATATCCATCCTACGAGCAGTACTTC
CASSKYPSYEQYF
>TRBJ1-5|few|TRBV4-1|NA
TGCGCCAGCAGCCAAGGGAGGTCCTCCACTTATAGCAATCAGCCCCAGCATTTT
CASSQGRSSTYSNQPQHF
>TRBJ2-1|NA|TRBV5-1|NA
TGCGCCAGCAGCTTAAGCGGGAAGGGGGGGAATGAGCAGTTCTTC
CASSLSGKGGNEQFF
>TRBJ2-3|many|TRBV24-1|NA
TGTGCCACCAGCCAACGAGGTCGTCCCACAGATACGCAGTATTTT
CATSQRGRPTDTQYF
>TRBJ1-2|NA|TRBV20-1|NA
TGCAGTGCCGGCCTCGGCGTTAACTATGGCTACACCTTC
CSAGLGVNYGYTF
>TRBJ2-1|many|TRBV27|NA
TGTGCCAGCAGTTTTCGACTCCCTCGGGATGAGCAGTTCTTC
CASSFRLPRDEQFF
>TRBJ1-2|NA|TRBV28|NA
TGTGCCAGCAGTGTAAGGGGGTGGTATGGCTACACCTTC
CASSVRGWYGYTF